These 13 T cell receptor beta chains were sequenced from one sample in a study of CD8+ T cells in alopecia areata. Isolated RNA was reverse transcribed into cDNA used as the sequencing template. Generated by immunoSEQ multiplex PCR, the TCRdb table keeps only in-frame clones and is missing some. The sample yields about 74,000 clones, 29% seen once. The treatment here: oral pan-JAK inhibitor, 5-10 mg twice daily. Sequencing was performed on CD8+ T cells sorted from blood, taken at week 4, from a patient treated with tofacitinib. Every receptor here comes from a human donor with alopecia areata.

The chain carries TRBV15 and TRBJ1-2; 8 nucleotides agree with TRBD1. Germline V gives CDR1 LNHNV, CDR2 YYDKDF (reference sequence). The CDR3 is made up of 14 amino acids. V was pared by 3 bases and J by 6 bases, with 6 bases of the junction left unmatched. The CDR3 protein is CATSRRTGRDGYTF. The CDR3 DNA sequence: TGTGCCACCAGCAGGCGGACAGGGCGGGATGGCTACACCTTC.

The rearrangement links TRBV21-1 to TRBJ2-5; TRBD1, the table's D call, lacks a check against the DNA. TRBV21-1 is deemed a pseudogene. There are 15 residues in the CDR3. CDR3 sequence reads: CASSLQDRAGGTQYF. As DNA, the CDR3 is TGTGCCAGCAGCCTGCAGGACAGGGCTGGGGGGACCCAGTACTTC.

V is TRBV4-3 and J is TRBJ2-5; D might be TRBD2 (5 bases). The CDR3 has 16 residues. V was pared by 0 bases and J by 2 bases, with 13 bases between. Germline V CDR1 and CDR2: LGHNA, YSLEER. CDR3 loop: CASSQDHPSGQETQYF. The CDR3 coding sequence is TGCGCCAGCAGCCAAGATCACCCCAGCGGACAAGAGACCCAGTACTTC.

Only a few counts were recorded for this clone. This chain joins TRBV9 and TRBJ2-3; TRBD2 matches at 10 bases. With 9 bases clipped from V and 3 bases from J, the junction kept 7 bases outside the gene matches. Germline V lookup: CDR1 SGDLS, CDR2 YYNGEE. The CDR3 contains 14 residues. The CDR3 spells CATSASGRTDTQYF. The DNA of the CDR3 is TGTGCCACGTCCGCTAGCGGGAGAACAGATACGCAGTATTTT.

This chain joins TRBV4-3 and TRBJ2-7, with D possibly matching TRBD1 (5 bases). V shed 0 bases and J shed 3 bases, with 15 bases lying between them. Germline CDR1 and CDR2: LGHNA and YSLEER. The length of the CDR3 is 16 residues. Here the CDR3 DNA reads TGCGCCAGCAGCCAAGATGTCGGGCAGGGCGGCTACGAGCAGTACTTC. This gives the protein CASSQDVGQGGYEQYF.

The table lists this clone with a few counts. The V and J genes are TRBV27 and TRBJ2-4; 7 nucleotides align to TRBD2. The length of the CDR3 is 14 residues. Germline CDR1 reads MNHEY; CDR2 reads SMNVEV (reference sequence). V lost 3 bases to trimming and J lost 3 bases; unmatched junction nucleotides: 2. DNA of the CDR3: TGTGCCAGCAGTTTTGCGGGGGTCAAAAACATTCAGTACTTC. Translated: CASSFAGVKNIQYF.

The CDR3 bases are TGTGCCATAGGGCCTGGAGGAGAGACCCAGTACTTC. As protein: CAIGPGGETQYF. The chain employs TRBV13 and TRBJ2-5; possible D gene TRBD2, 5 bases. CDR1 and CDR2 from the germline V gene are PRHDT and FYEKMQ (reference sequence). V lost 10 bases to trimming and J lost 4 bases, with 13 bases between them. The length of the CDR3 is 12 residues.

This clone was found a few times. The chain links TRBV29-1 to TRBJ1-5; 9 bases are shared with TRBD1. V dropped 3 bases and J dropped 6; count of bases not matched to a gene: 3. Per the germline V gene, CDR1 is SQVTM and CDR2 is ANQGSEA. This CDR3 has 13 residues. This chain's CDR3 is CSVEEGQGQPQHF. The DNA for the CDR3 is TGCAGCGTTGAGGAGGGACAGGGTCAGCCCCAGCATTTT.

In this sample, this clone turned up a few times. The rearrangement uses TRBV30 and TRBJ2-1; no reliable D call. The CDR3 sequence is 13 residues long. V was clipped by 3 bases and J by 2 bases, with 8 bases between them. CDR1 is GTSNPN, CDR2 SVGIG, per germline (reference sequence). The CDR3 reads CAWRDRTYNEQFF. The CDR3 bases are TGTGCCTGGAGGGACCGTACCTACAATGAGCAGTTCTTC. Full variable domain (missing parts from reference TRBV30 and TRBJ2-1): SQTIHQWPATLVQPVGSPLSLECTVEGTSNPNLYWYRQAAGRGLQLLFYSVGIGQISSEVPQNLSASRPQDRQFILSSKKLLLSDSGFYLCAWRDRTYNEQFFGPGTRLTVL.

The gene calls are TRBV11-2 and TRBJ2-7; no clear D. The CDR3 has 12 residues. The V gene's germline CDR1 is SGHAT and CDR2 FQNNGV. Trimming cost V 2 bases and J 6 bases, with 8 bases left between them. CDR3 nucleotides: TGTGCCAGCAGCTTATCTAAGGTCGAGCAGTACTTC. Translating gives CASSLSKVEQYF.

This clone has just a few counts. The J gene is TRBJ2-5, the V gene TRBV29-1, with a weak D call TRBD1 (6 bases). CDR1 and CDR2 (germline): SQVTM, ANQGSEA. V lost 5 bases and J 4 bases, leaving 17 bases between the germline ends. The CDR3 spans 14 residues. The CDR3 is CSVPRGDLGETQYF. The CDR3 DNA follows: TGCAGCGTTCCCAGGGGCGACTTAGGAGAGACCCAGTACTTC.

The chain recombines TRBV21-1 with TRBJ2-1; the table names TRBD1, a call not compared with the DNA. TRBV21-1 is reported as a pseudogene. The CDR3 runs to 15 residues. CDR3 region: CASTSDRDMYNEQFF. As DNA, the CDR3 is TGTGCCAGCACCTCGGACAGGGATATGTACAATGAGCAGTTCTTC.

The genes are TRBV5-1 and TRBJ2-7; D gene ambiguous. The CDR3 is 11 amino acids. Trimming shortened V by 2 bases and J by 0 bases, and 0 bases separated the two germline ends. The V gene's germline CDR1 is SGHRS and CDR2 YFSETQ. In nucleotides, the CDR3 is TGCGCCAGCAGCTTCTCCTACGAGCAGTACTTC. This codes for CASSFSYEQYF.